This entry lists 19 T cell receptor beta chains sequenced from one sample in a study of blood T cell repertoires in COVID-19. Sequenced by immunoSEQ multiplex PCR; TCRdb stores in-frame clones only, minus some. Of about 140,000 clones detected, over 75% appear once; the ten largest clones hold roughly 3.8%. Sequenced input: PBMCs or T cells enriched from blood (not recorded which). The receptors were gathered from a man aged 50 to 60 in a cohort exposed to, infected with or recovered from COVID-19 (not recorded which).

The gene calls are TRBV29-1 and TRBJ2-5; D is unresolved. The CDR3 sequence is 12 residues long. Trimming shortened V by 4 bases and J by 5 bases, and 11 bases separated the two germline ends. Germline loops: CDR1 SQVTM, CDR2 ANQGSEA. CDR3 DNA: TGCAGCGTTGTGTCCTGGCGGGAGACCCAGTACTTC. Translation: CSVVSWRETQYF. The full variable domain, rest sourced from reference TRBV29-1 and TRBJ2-5, is SAVISQKPSRDICQRGTSLTIQCQVDSQVTMMFWYRQQPGQSLTLIATANQGSEATYESGFVIDKFPISRPNLTFSTLTVSNMSPEDSSIYLCSVVSWRETQYFGPGTRLLVL.

The chain has TRBV18 and TRBJ2-7; 10 bases map to TRBD2. From germline, CDR1 is KGHSH and CDR2 LQKENI. The CDR3 totals 16 residues. The V gene end was trimmed by 1 base and the J gene end by 5 bases; junction bases not matched to a gene: 8. The CDR3 here is CASSPRLAGDDNEQYF. DNA of the CDR3: TGTGCCAGCTCACCACGGCTAGCGGGAGACGACAACGAGCAGTACTTC.

The chain is built from TRBV29-1 and TRBJ1-5; 10 bases are shared with TRBD1. V dropped 3 bases and J dropped 1; count of bases not matched to a gene: 21. The CDR3 is 21 amino acids. Germline-derived CDR1 and CDR2 are SQVTM and ANQGSEA. The CDR3 reads CSVDCAVGQGRLVVSNQPQHF. The CDR3 nucleotides are TGCAGCGTTGATTGCGCCGTGGGACAGGGGCGGCTTGTGGTGAGCAATCAGCCCCAGCATTTT.

The chain employs TRBV6-6 and TRBJ1-1, with D perhaps matching TRBD1 (6 bases). The germline CDR1 and CDR2 sequences are MNHNY and SVGAGI (reference sequence). The CDR3 has 13 amino acids. V was shortened by 7 bases and J by 6 bases, with 15 bases between the two germline ends. CDR3 amino acids: CASIDGGAPEAFF. The CDR3 bases are TGTGCCAGCATCGACGGGGGGGCCCCTGAAGCTTTCTTT.

The rearrangement links TRBV6-5 to TRBJ2-1; 11 bases align to TRBD2. The CDR3 runs to 15 residues. Germline trimming cut 6 bases from V and 6 bases from J; bases unmatched to any gene: 7. Germline loops: CDR1 MNHEY, CDR2 SVGAGI. In nucleotides, the CDR3 is TGTGCCAGCAGGGAGGAGGGACTAGCGGTCAATGAGCAGTTCTTC. Residues: CASREEGLAVNEQFF.

The rearrangement links TRBV30 to TRBJ1-6, with D possibly TRBD1 on 5 matching bases. Germline assignment: CDR1 GTSNPN and CDR2 SVGIG (reference sequence). Trimming took off 0 bases at V and 9 bases at J, with 21 bases between the two ends. The CDR3 runs 17 residues. CDR3 amino acids: CAWSVGVGFDRRSPLHF. The CDR3 nucleotides read TGTGCCTGGAGTGTAGGGGTGGGATTCGACAGACGTTCACCCCTCCACTTT.

This clone has only one observation. V gene TRBV19 combines with J gene TRBJ2-7, with 9 bases matching TRBD1. V lost 2 bases to trimming and J lost 6 bases; unmatched junction nucleotides: 5. The CDR3 has 14 amino acids. The V gene's germline CDR1 is LNHDA and CDR2 SQIVND (reference sequence). CDR3 sequence: CASSIIGTGPEQYF. Written as DNA, the CDR3 is TGTGCCAGTAGTATAATCGGGACAGGGCCCGAGCAGTACTTC.

This clone was observed a handful of times. V is TRBV7-9 and J is TRBJ1-5, with a weak D call TRBD1 (5 bases). The CDR3 runs 14 residues. The germline CDR1 and CDR2 sequences are SEHNR and FQNEAQ (reference sequence). V gave up 1 base and J gave up 3 bases, with 7 bases separating them. CDR3: CASSLDRTNQPQHF. The CDR3 DNA is TGTGCCAGCAGCTTAGACAGGACCAATCAGCCCCAGCATTTT.

The rearrangement links TRBV9 to TRBJ2-7, with 8 bases matching TRBD2. The CDR3 is 14 amino acids. Germline lookup yields CDR1 SGDLS and CDR2 YYNGEE. Germline trimming cut 4 bases from V and 2 bases from J; bases unmatched to any gene: 5. The CDR3 nucleotides are TGTGCCAGCAGCCCCGGGACTAGTCCCTACGAGCAGTACTTC. Its protein is CASSPGTSPYEQYF.

This chain links TRBV5-4 with TRBJ1-3, with no clear D. The V gene's germline CDR1 is SGHNT and CDR2 YYREEE (reference sequence). This CDR3 has 16 amino acids. V was cut by 0 bases and J by 2 bases, with 12 bases left in between. The CDR3 bases are TGTGCCAGCAGCTTGGACACCAGGTCTGCTGGAAACACCATATATTTT. Translated: CASSLDTRSAGNTIYF.

The chain is built from TRBV5-4 and TRBJ1-1, with D perhaps matching TRBD1 (5 bases). V lost 0 bases to trimming and J lost 10 bases, with 10 bases between them. The CDR3 runs to 12 residues. Per the germline V gene, CDR1 is SGHNT and CDR2 is YYREEE (reference sequence). In DNA form, the CDR3 reads TGTGCCAGCAGCTTGGTCGGGGGGGGAGCTTTCTTT. Its protein is CASSLVGGGAFF.

This chain links TRBV11-2 with TRBJ1-1; 9 bases align to TRBD1. V lost 5 bases, J lost 1 base, and 5 bases stayed unmatched. The CDR3 has 15 amino acids. The germline V gene encodes CDR1 SGHAT and CDR2 FQNNGV. CDR3 loop: CASSLTGGPNTEAFF. The CDR3 bases are TGTGCCAGCAGCCTTACAGGGGGCCCGAACACTGAAGCTTTCTTT.

The CDR3 here is CASSSRDYHNEQFF. CDR3 DNA sequence: TGTGCCAGCAGCAGCCGGGACTACCACAATGAGCAGTTCTTC. The rearrangement uses TRBV7-2 and TRBJ2-1, with 7 bases lining up with TRBD2. The CDR3 covers 14 residues. Losses at the gene ends were 5 bases for V and 5 bases for J; bases not matched to a gene: 6. Germline CDR1 SGHTA, CDR2 FQGNSA.

The V call is TRBV7-8, the J call TRBJ1-3; TRBD1 matches 7 bases. The V gene end was trimmed by 5 bases and the J gene end by 5 bases; junction bases not matched to a gene: 6. Germline V lookup: CDR1 SGHVS, CDR2 FQNEAQ. CDR3 length: 14 residues. CDR3 region: CASSPEGGRNTIYF. CDR3 nucleotide sequence: TGTGCCAGCAGCCCCGAAGGGGGCAGAAACACCATATATTTT. The full variable domain, in which reference TRBV7-8 and TRBJ1-3 provide the parts outside the CDR3, is GAGVSQSPRYKVAKRGQDVALRCDPISGHVSLFWYQQALGQGPEFLTYFQNEAQLDKSGLPSDRFFAERPEGSVSTLKIQRTQQEDSAVYLCASSPEGGRNTIYFGEGSWLTVV.

The table lists this clone with a few counts. This chain uses TRBV18 with TRBJ1-1, with D unclear. Between the trimmed V and J ends, which lost 1 base and 5 bases, there was a span of 17 bases. Germline CDR1 and CDR2: KGHSH and LQKENI. The CDR3 totals 16 residues. Here the CDR3 reads CASSPQQPQTVTEAFF. The DNA for the CDR3 is TGTGCCAGCTCACCACAGCAGCCCCAGACTGTGACTGAAGCTTTCTTT.

This clone has only a few counts. The chain joins TRBV3-1 (or the pseudogene TRBV3-2) to TRBJ2-1; the match to TRBD2 covers 8 bases. The CDR3 is made up of 17 amino acids. Per the germline V gene, CDR1 is LGHDT and CDR2 is YNNKEL (reference sequence). Trimming at V came to 4 bases and at J to 5 bases, leaving 13 bases not matched to a gene. This CDR3 reads CASSPRGGIAGHNEQFF. The CDR3 nucleotides read TGTGCCAGCAGCCCCAGAGGGGGGATAGCGGGGCACAATGAGCAGTTCTTC.

The chain employs TRBV7-9 and TRBJ2-1, with 12 positions matching TRBD2. The CDR3 extends over 15 amino acids. Per the germline V gene, CDR1 is SEHNR and CDR2 is FQNEAQ (reference sequence). Unmatched junction bases numbered 4, after V lost 2 bases and J lost 8 bases. CDR3 protein: CASSLLAGGPYEQFF. The DNA for the CDR3 is TGTGCCAGCAGCTTACTAGCGGGAGGGCCCTATGAGCAGTTCTTC. The entire variable domain, with the rest obtained from reference TRBV7-9 and TRBJ2-1, is as follows: DTGVSQNPRHKITKRGQNVTFRCDPISEHNRLYWYRQTLGQGPEFLTYFQNEAQLEKSRLLSDRFSAERPKGSFSTLEIQRTEQGDSAMYLCASSLLAGGPYEQFFGPGTRLTVL.

This clone has a single count. The CDR3 loop is CASSLKGGTGLGNSEAFF. The CDR3 region has the DNA TGCGCCAGCAGCCTTAAAGGAGGGACGGGGCTAGGTAATAGTGAAGCTTTCTTT. The rearrangement uses TRBV4-3 and TRBJ1-1; D may be TRBD1 (5 bases). V was trimmed by 4 bases and J by 7 bases, leaving 28 bases between them. CDR1 is LGHNA, CDR2 YSLEER, per germline. This CDR3 has 18 residues.

Only a few counts were recorded for this clone. This chain connects TRBV30 to TRBJ1-1; 9 bases align to TRBD1. CDR3 length: 12 residues. Germline CDR1 GTSNPN, CDR2 SVGIG (reference sequence). After removal of 5 bases from V and 6 bases from J, the junction contained 4 bases not matched to a gene. The CDR3 region has the DNA TGTGCCTGGGACAGGGACAGGGCTGAAGCTTTCTTT. This encodes CAWDRDRAEAFF.